The 25 T cell receptor beta chains in this list originate from one sample, sequenced in a study of OX40 agonist ivuxolimab in advanced cancers. Libraries were constructed by the immunoSEQ multiplex PCR assay. TCRdb provides this immuneACCESS table in a form limited to in-frame rearrangements. Some clones are lacking; in checked studies, under half of them reflect an unresolved V gene, and why the rest are absent is not known. This sample holds about 59,000 clones; about 90% were observed only once. Approximately 23% of the sample goes to the ten largest clones. The sequences come from CD4+ or CD8+ T cells sorted from blood, collected in a trial of the OX40 agonist ivuxolimab. The receptors derive from an adult with an advanced solid tumor such as melanoma, head and neck, liver or kidney cancer.

The chain employs TRBV19 and TRBJ2-1; 8 positions agree with TRBD2. The CDR3 length is 15 residues. Germline-derived CDR1 and CDR2 are LNHDA and SQIVND (reference sequence). V lost 5 bases and J lost 6; bases outside the gene matches: 9. The CDR3 region is CASSWVGTSGNEQFF. CDR3 nucleotides: TGTGCCAGTAGTTGGGTTGGGACTAGTGGCAATGAGCAGTTCTTC.

This chain connects TRBV4-1 to TRBJ1-1; tentatively, D is TRBD1 (6 bases). The ends were cut back, 4 bases at V and 2 bases at J, with 14 bases in the middle. The CDR3 is 15 amino acids. From germline, CDR1 is MGHRA and CDR2 YSYEKL. The CDR3 DNA sequence: TGCGCCAGCAGCCCGCGACAGGCGCTAAACACTGAAGCTTTCTTT. Its protein product is CASSPRQALNTEAFF.

V usage is TRBV2 and J usage is TRBJ2-1, with 11 positions matching TRBD2. V lost 4 bases and J lost 8; bases outside the gene matches: 13. The length of the CDR3 is 17 residues. CDR1 SNHLY and CDR2 FYNNEI come from the germline V gene. CDR3 in DNA: TGTGCCAGCAGTGCACCGACTAGCGGGGTGGCTGGAGATGAGCAGTTCTTC. Translated: CASSAPTSGVAGDEQFF.

In regard to this clone: The same CDR3 can be traced to other DNA sequences in this sample. The chain employs TRBV30 and TRBJ1-1, with D possibly being TRBD1 (5 bases). The CDR3 consists of 13 residues. From germline, CDR1 is GTSNPN and CDR2 SVGIG (reference sequence). Trimming took 0 bases from V and 4 from J, leaving 9 bases between them. CDR3 sequence reads: CAWSVGGGTEAFF. CDR3 DNA: TGTGCCTGGAGTGTGGGGGGGGGCACTGAAGCTTTCTTT.

About this clone itself: Mismatch with germline at one junction end may stem from a read error. V gene TRBV7-7 combines with J gene TRBJ2-1; no reliable D call. Germline CDR1 and CDR2: SSHAT and FNYEAQ (reference sequence). This CDR3 is 13 amino acids long. CDR3 sequence (DNA): TGTGCTAGCAGCTTACGGAAGCCCACCGAGCAGTTCTTC. It specifies CASSLRKPTEQFF.

V is TRBV9 and J is TRBJ2-7; D gene unclear. CDR1 SGDLS and CDR2 YYNGEE come from the germline V gene. Trimming cost V 3 bases and J 4 bases, with 17 bases left between them. The CDR3 sequence is 15 residues long. CDR3 in amino acids: CASSATGTGFYEQYF. The CDR3 DNA reads TGTGCCAGCAGCGCCACGGGTACGGGCTTTTACGAGCAGTACTTC.

This clone was recorded once. This rearrangement joins TRBV13 to TRBJ1-2; no definite D call. CDR1 and CDR2 (germline): PRHDT, FYEKMQ (reference sequence). V was shortened by 1 base and J by 7 bases, with 16 bases between the two germline ends. The CDR3 has 15 amino acids. The CDR3 loop is CASSLERALNTGYTF. DNA of the CDR3: TGTGCCAGCAGCTTAGAAAGGGCACTGAATACTGGCTACACCTTC. The variable domain in full, completed from reference TRBV13 and TRBJ1-2, reads AAGVIQSPRHLIKEKRETATLKCYPIPRHDTVYWYQQGPGQDPQFLISFYEKMQSDKGSIPDRFSAQQFSDYHSELNMSSLELGDSALYFCASSLERALNTGYTFGSGTRLTVV.

This chain joins TRBV28 and TRBJ1-1; TRBD1 aligns across 7 bases. Unmatched junction bases numbered 4, after V lost 5 bases and J lost 1 base. This CDR3 region has 14 residues. Germline V gene data show CDR1 as MDHEN and CDR2 as SYDVKM. The CDR3 loop is CASSQTGWNTEAFF. Written as DNA, the CDR3 is TGTGCCAGCAGTCAGACAGGGTGGAACACTGAAGCTTTCTTT.

V usage is TRBV28 and J usage is TRBJ1-5; D is undetermined. Germline V gene lookup returns CDR1 MDHEN and CDR2 SYDVKM. The CDR3 has 11 residues. The germline V and J ends were trimmed by 5 bases and 9 bases, with 8 bases remaining between them. In DNA, the CDR3 is TGTGCCAGCAGTCTCAGTGGGCCCCAGCATTTT. Amino acids: CASSLSGPQHF.

The rearrangement links TRBV2 to TRBJ1-4; 7 bases agree with TRBD1. Germline V lookup: CDR1 SNHLY, CDR2 FYNNEI. The length of the CDR3 is 14 residues. The junction had 6 bases not matched to a gene; V was cut back by 8 bases and J by 3 bases. CDR3 DNA: TGTGCCAGCCGTCCGGGACAGTCTAATGAAAAACTGTTTTTT. It yields the protein CASRPGQSNEKLFF.

The chain recombines TRBV12-5 with TRBJ2-5, with D perhaps matching TRBD2 (5 bases). This CDR3 comprises 15 residues. Germline CDR1 reads LGHNT; CDR2 reads FRNRAP. Deletions cut 4 bases from V and 2 bases from J, with 14 bases between. The CDR3 protein is CASGSWTGLQETQYF. For the CDR3, the DNA is TGTGCTAGTGGTTCATGGACCGGACTGCAAGAGACCCAGTACTTC.

The DNA for the CDR3 is TGTGCCAGCAGTTACGTGCAGGGTGATCAGCCCCAGCATTTT. Translating it yields CASSYVQGDQPQHF. The chain employs TRBV6-6 and TRBJ1-5, with D perhaps matching TRBD1 (5 bases). The CDR3 extends over 14 amino acids. V gave up 2 bases and J gave up 5 bases, with 10 bases separating them. The germline CDR1 and CDR2 sequences are MNHNY and SVGAGI (reference sequence).

The chain couples TRBV19 to TRBJ2-7; D possibly corresponds to TRBD1 (6 bases). Looked up from germline, CDR1 is LNHDA and CDR2 is SQIVND (reference sequence). CDR3 size: 14 residues. V was trimmed by 4 bases and J by 1 base, leaving 11 bases between them. This CDR3 is CASSTSTGSYEQYF. The CDR3 DNA is TGTGCCAGTAGTACCTCGACAGGATCCTACGAGCAGTACTTC.

This chain connects TRBV19 to TRBJ1-1, with TRBD1 matching 7 bases. The length of the CDR3 is 16 residues. The germline CDR1 and CDR2 sequences are LNHDA and SQIVND (reference sequence). V trimming: 7 bases; J trimming: 1 base; junction bases outside the gene matches: 12. The CDR3 sequence: CASIGPRDSRNTEAFF. CDR3 sequence (DNA): TGTGCCAGTATAGGGCCCCGGGACAGTAGGAACACTGAAGCTTTCTTT.

This sequence joins TRBV20-1 and TRBJ2-1; D possibly corresponds to TRBD2 (7 bases). Per the germline V gene, CDR1 is DFQATT and CDR2 is SNEGSKA (reference sequence). This CDR3 is built from 11 residues. CDR3 DNA sequence: TGCATCGCGGGGGCGGACAATGAGCAGTTCTTC. It translates to CIAGADNEQFF.

The chain couples TRBV9 to TRBJ2-7; D is unresolved. Germline loops: CDR1 SGDLS, CDR2 YYNGEE. Trimming stripped 0 bases from V and 3 bases from J, with 10 bases between. The CDR3 extends over 14 amino acids. The CDR3 spells CASSVGDNVYEQYF. The CDR3 DNA is TGTGCCAGCAGCGTAGGAGACAACGTCTACGAGCAGTACTTC.

The chain combines TRBV30 with TRBJ2-3; D unresolved. The CDR3 is 13 residues long. CDR1 and CDR2 (germline): GTSNPN, SVGIG (reference sequence). V was clipped by 5 bases and J by 0 bases, with 9 bases between them. CDR3 amino acids: CAWDWSSTDTQYF. The CDR3 region has the DNA TGTGCCTGGGACTGGTCTAGCACAGATACGCAGTATTTT.

The CDR3 DNA is TGTGCTAGTGGCGAGGGTTTCCCTAATGAAAAACTGTTTTTT. Its protein is CASGEGFPNEKLFF. V is TRBV12-5 and J is TRBJ1-4; D not resolved. Germline CDR1 is LGHNT and CDR2 is FRNRAP. The V and J ends lost 6 bases and 3 bases respectively, with 11 bases between them. The CDR3 is 14 residues long.

V usage is TRBV6-5 and J usage is TRBJ1-1; D is unresolved. This CDR3 comprises 13 residues. From germline, CDR1 is MNHEY and CDR2 SVGAGI. Trimming left V 6 bases short and J 1 base short, with 9 bases between. CDR3 DNA sequence: TGTGCCAGCAGCTGGGCGGAGAACACTGAAGCTTTCTTT. Its protein is CASSWAENTEAFF.

This clone was counted only a few times. The chain couples TRBV7-8 to TRBJ1-1; perhaps TRBD1 as D (5 bases). The germline gives CDR1 SGHVS, CDR2 FQNEAQ. The V gene lost 5 bases and the J gene lost 4 bases, with 35 bases spanning the gap. This CDR3 contains 21 residues. The CDR3 protein is CASSRLGVGRARVTESTEAFF. Here the CDR3 DNA reads TGTGCCAGCAGCCGACTCGGGGTGGGTCGGGCCAGGGTCACCGAAAGCACTGAAGCTTTCTTT.

The chain joins TRBV28 to TRBJ1-2; D is ambiguous. V was shortened by 3 bases and J by 6 bases, with 2 bases between the two germline ends. Germline CDR1 is MDHEN and CDR2 is SYDVKM. The CDR3 is 10 amino acids. CDR3 residues: CASSFNGYTF. The DNA of the CDR3 is TGTGCCAGCAGTTTCAATGGCTACACCTTC.

This chain links TRBV30 with TRBJ1-2, with 8 bases that match TRBD1. V lost 3 bases, J lost 4 bases, and 4 bases stayed unmatched. The CDR3 covers 13 residues. The germline gives CDR1 GTSNPN, CDR2 SVGIG (reference sequence). CDR3 residues: CAWRAGTGYGYTF. The CDR3 nucleotides read TGTGCCTGGAGGGCTGGGACAGGCTATGGCTACACCTTC.

The gene calls are TRBV16 and TRBJ2-4; 10 bases map to TRBD1. The germline V gene encodes CDR1 KGHSY and CDR2 FQNENV. The CDR3 has 15 amino acids. J gave up 7 bases and V 3 bases, and 6 bases lay outside the gene matches. The chain's CDR3 is CASSQPGTGDNIQYF. DNA for the CDR3: TGTGCCAGCAGCCAGCCTGGGACAGGGGATAACATTCAGTACTTC.

This clone showed up just once. V usage is TRBV9 and J usage is TRBJ2-1, with D perhaps TRBD2 (6 bases). Germline assignment: CDR1 SGDLS and CDR2 YYNGEE. CDR3 length: 13 residues. V gave up 2 bases and J gave up 7 bases, with 10 bases separating them. The CDR3 region has the DNA TGTGCCAGCAGCGTCTTCGGGGGTAATGAGCAGTTCTTC. This codes for CASSVFGGNEQFF.

The J gene is TRBJ1-4, the V gene TRBV7-8; no clear D gene. The V and J ends lost 0 bases and 14 bases respectively, with 7 bases between them. The CDR3 runs 11 residues. Germline CDR1 is SGHVS and CDR2 is FQNEAQ. The CDR3 nucleotides read TGTGCCAGCAGCTTAGCGGGCGGTCTGTTTTTT. Translated: CASSLAGGLFF.